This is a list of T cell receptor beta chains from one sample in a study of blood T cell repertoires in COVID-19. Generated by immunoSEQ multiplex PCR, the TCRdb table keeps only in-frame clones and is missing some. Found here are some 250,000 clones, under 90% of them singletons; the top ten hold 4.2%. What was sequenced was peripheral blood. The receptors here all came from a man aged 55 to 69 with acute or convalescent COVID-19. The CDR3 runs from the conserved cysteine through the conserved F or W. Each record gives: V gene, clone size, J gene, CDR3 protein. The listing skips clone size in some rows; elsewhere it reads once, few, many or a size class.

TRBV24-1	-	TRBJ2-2	CATSDSGHYTGELFF
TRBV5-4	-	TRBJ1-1	CASSLGPGQATEAFF
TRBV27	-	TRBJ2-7	CASSTGGWSEQYF
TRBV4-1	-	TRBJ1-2	CASSQVQGNYGYTF
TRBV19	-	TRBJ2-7	CASRPPGGYEQYF
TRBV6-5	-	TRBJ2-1	CASRPGTGRYNEQFF
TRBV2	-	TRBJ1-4	CASKAGATNEKLFF
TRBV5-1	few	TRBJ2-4	CASSAGAGSKNIQYF
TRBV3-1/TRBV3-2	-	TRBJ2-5	CASSQAQLASETQYF
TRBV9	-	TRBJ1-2	CASRRGPNYGYTF
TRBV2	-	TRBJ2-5	CASRETSLTLETQYF
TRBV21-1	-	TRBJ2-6	CASSKIGAGALVGANVLTF
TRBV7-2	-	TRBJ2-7	CASSLVDIGEQYF
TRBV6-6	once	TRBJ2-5	CASSHVRGGQETQYF
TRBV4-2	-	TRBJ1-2	CASSQDRAGGHYGYTF
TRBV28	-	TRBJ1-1	CASSLLDRSVNHVMNTEAFF
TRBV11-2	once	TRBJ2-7	CASSWGGSSYEQYF
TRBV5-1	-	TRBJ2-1	CASSLSGDRGNEQFF
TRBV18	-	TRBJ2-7	CASSRGQGRVEQYF
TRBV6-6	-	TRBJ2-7	CASSRGYTAYEQYF
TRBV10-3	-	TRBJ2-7	CAIRRTSGSYEQYF
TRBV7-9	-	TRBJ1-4	CASSLSGNEKLFF
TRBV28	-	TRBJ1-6	CASSYGGRSPLHF
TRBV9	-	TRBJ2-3	CASSVVSGGVTDTQYF
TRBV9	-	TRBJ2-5	CASSVGVAERGETQYF
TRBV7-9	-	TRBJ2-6	CASLEGDRAGSGANVLTF
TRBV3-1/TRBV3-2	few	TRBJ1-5	CASSLGTGNQPQHF
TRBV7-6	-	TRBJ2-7	CASSLVASGGRSSYEQYF
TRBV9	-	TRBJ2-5	CASSERLAGRETQYF
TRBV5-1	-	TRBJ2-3	CASSLDLADPTDTQYF
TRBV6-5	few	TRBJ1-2	CASSPKPTATYGYTF
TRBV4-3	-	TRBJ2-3	CASSQDWREGTDTQYF
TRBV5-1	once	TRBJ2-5	CASSETGYLQETQYF
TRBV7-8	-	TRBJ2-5	CASKRRLGTGGAETQYF
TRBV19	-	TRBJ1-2	CASKVTHDRGYGYTF
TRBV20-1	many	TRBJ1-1	CSASRRGGAFF
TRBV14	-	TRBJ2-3	CASSARDRQRMSQYF
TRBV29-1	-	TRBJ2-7	CSVEDHVGEAYEQYF
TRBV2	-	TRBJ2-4	CASSEPGQAKNIQYF
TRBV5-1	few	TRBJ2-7	CASSLWGSYSGNNEQYF
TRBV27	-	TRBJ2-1	CASSTGVTYNEQFF
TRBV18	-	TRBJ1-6	CASSPKGGDSPLHF
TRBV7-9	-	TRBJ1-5	CASSGTEISGQPQHF
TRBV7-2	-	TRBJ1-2	CASSSRQGYGYTF
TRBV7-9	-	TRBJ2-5	CASSTATRLVLVTQYF
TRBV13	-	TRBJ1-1	CASSLDATGPPEAFF
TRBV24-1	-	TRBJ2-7	CATSGGIGDEQYF
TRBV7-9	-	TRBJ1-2	CAGDSNYGYTF
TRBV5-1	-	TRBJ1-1	CASSLAGTGGSTEAFF